One and the same sample provided the 5 T cell receptor beta chains below, sequenced in a study of beta chain features in type 1 diabetes. Every isolated RNA sample was fully reverse transcribed, so sequencing captured expressed TCRB transcripts. Assay: immunoSEQ multiplex PCR; the TCRdb copy retains only in-frame clones and omits some. The data contain over 500,000 clones, 15% to 19% of them singletons. Sequencing used naive CD4+ T cells from blood. These receptors all stem from a man between 18 and 35 years old in good health.

This clone was seen a handful of times. The J gene is TRBJ2-1, the V gene TRBV28; 10 positions match TRBD1. From germline, CDR1 is MDHEN and CDR2 SYDVKM. V shed 7 bases and J 7 bases; nucleotides not matched to a gene: 16. The CDR3 sequence is 17 residues long. The CDR3 DNA is TGTGCCAGCACCCCTCACGAGGGGGACAGGGGTCATAATGAGCAGTTCTTC. Amino acid sequence: CASTPHEGDRGHNEQFF.

In its sample, this clone was seen a few times. This chain connects TRBV6-5 to TRBJ2-7, with D unclear. The CDR3 covers 15 residues. Germline CDR1 and CDR2: MNHEY and SVGAGI. V lost 0 bases to trimming and J lost 7 bases, with 16 bases between them. The CDR3 sequence is CASSYSRPVITEQYF. The CDR3 coding sequence is TGTGCCAGCAGTTACTCGAGGCCGGTAATAACGGAGCAGTACTTC.

This clone has only a few counts. The chain links TRBV9 to TRBJ1-6; possibly TRBD1 for D (6 bases). The V end lost 3 bases, the J end lost 11 bases, and 15 bases lay between the germline ends. Germline V gene data show CDR1 as SGDLS and CDR2 as YYNGEE. The CDR3 is 14 amino acids. The CDR3 protein is CASSGGAVTPPLHF. The CDR3 nucleotides read TGTGCCAGCAGCGGGGGGGCAGTGACGCCACCCCTCCACTTT.

This chain joins TRBV25-1 and TRBJ1-1; D remains unclear. The CDR3 has 14 amino acids. CDR1 and CDR2 (germline): MGHDK, SYGVNS. Trimming stripped 0 bases from V and 8 bases from J, with 13 bases between. CDR3 sequence: CASSEYSRGGEAFF. DNA of the CDR3: TGTGCCAGCAGTGAATATTCCCGGGGTGGGGAAGCTTTCTTT.

The chain links TRBV27 to TRBJ1-2, with 8 bases matching TRBD1. The ends lost 4 bases at V and 4 bases at J; junction bases unmatched: 8. The CDR3 consists of 15 residues. Germline V lookup: CDR1 MNHEY, CDR2 SMNVEV (reference sequence). CDR3 bases: TGTGCCAGCAGTTCCCCCTACGACAGGGGCTATGGCTACACCTTC. Its protein product is CASSSPYDRGYGYTF.